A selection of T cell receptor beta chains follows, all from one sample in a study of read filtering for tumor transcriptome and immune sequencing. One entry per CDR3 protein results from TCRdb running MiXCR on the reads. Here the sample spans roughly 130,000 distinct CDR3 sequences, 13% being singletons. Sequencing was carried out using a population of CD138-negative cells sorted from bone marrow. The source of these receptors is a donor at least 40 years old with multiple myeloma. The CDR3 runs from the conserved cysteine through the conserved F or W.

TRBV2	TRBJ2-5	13	CASMGTGRETQYF
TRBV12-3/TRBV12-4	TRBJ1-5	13	CASSPQPHQPQHF
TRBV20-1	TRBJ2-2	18	CSAAGTSGMRGYTGELFF
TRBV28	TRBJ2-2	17	CASSSPGLAGVAGELFF
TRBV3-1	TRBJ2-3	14	CASSQELTSATQYF
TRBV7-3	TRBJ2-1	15	CASSLGASGYNEQFF
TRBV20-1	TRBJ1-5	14	CSGVGPEGNQPQHF
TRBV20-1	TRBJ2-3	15	CSASMGGFSTDTQYF
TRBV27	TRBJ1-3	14	CASSFTGTGNTIYF
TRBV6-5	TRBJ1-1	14	CASTPHSPNTEAFF
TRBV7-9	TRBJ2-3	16	CASRGNRGLRTDTQYF
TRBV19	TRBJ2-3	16	CASSLRTSGRTDTQYF
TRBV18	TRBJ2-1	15	CASSPQGTGYNEQFF
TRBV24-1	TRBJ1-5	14	CATGPQGNNQPQHF
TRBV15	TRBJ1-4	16	CATSRDRARLDEKLFF
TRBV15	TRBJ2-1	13	CATSVAAVNEQFF
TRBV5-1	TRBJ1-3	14	CASSLPSDGNTIYF
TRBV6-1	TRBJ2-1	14	CASSPIAGYNEQFF
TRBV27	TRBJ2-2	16	CASSLHGSGAAGELFF
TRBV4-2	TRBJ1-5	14	CASSQGRDGQPQHF
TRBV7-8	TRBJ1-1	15	CASSLAGGLGTEAFF
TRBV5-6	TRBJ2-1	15	CASSLGGGEYNEQFF
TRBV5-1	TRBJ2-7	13	CASSLEDRVKQYF